Each of the 8 T cell receptor beta chains below was sequenced from the same sample in a study of control samples from healthy donors and cancer patients. Profiled with immunoSEQ multiplex PCR; TCRdb holds only in-frame clones, not every one. This table has more than 95,000 clones, around 87% appearing once. The sample was blood. The receptors derive from a man in his 60s in good health.

This rearrangement joins TRBV2 to TRBJ2-1, with 12 nucleotides matching TRBD2. V was clipped by 8 bases and J by 9 bases; unmatched bases: 11. The CDR3 is 15 residues long. Germline V gene sequence: CDR1 SNHLY, CDR2 FYNNEI. This CDR3 reads CASEKTSGGLGEQFF. CDR3 sequence (DNA): TGTGCCAGCGAGAAGACTAGCGGGGGACTGGGTGAGCAGTTCTTC.

V is TRBV18 and J is TRBJ1-2; D ambiguous. This CDR3 comprises 13 residues. V lost 5 bases to trimming and J lost 5 bases, with 12 bases between them. The germline V gene encodes CDR1 KGHSH and CDR2 LQKENI. CDR3 sequence reads: CASSAGSIYGYTF. As DNA, the CDR3 is TGTGCCAGCTCAGCGGGAAGCATTTATGGCTACACCTTC.

The chain carries TRBV3-1 (or the pseudogene TRBV3-2) and TRBJ2-3; TRBD1 matches at 9 bases. Trimming took 8 bases from V and 2 from J; bases not matched to a gene: 8. Germline V gene lookup returns CDR1 LGHDT and CDR2 YNNKEL (reference sequence). There are 15 residues in the CDR3. The CDR3 sequence: CASGQGSWYTDTQYF. CDR3 coding DNA: TGTGCCAGCGGACAGGGGTCGTGGTACACAGATACGCAGTATTTT.

Note on this clone: In the same sample, other DNA sequences code for this CDR3. The V and J genes are TRBV18 and TRBJ1-1, with unresolved D. The V gene lost 6 bases and the J gene lost 0 bases, with 8 bases spanning the gap. The germline gives CDR1 KGHSH, CDR2 LQKENI. The CDR3 runs to 13 residues. In DNA, the CDR3 is TGTGCCAGCTCCCCCGGACTGAACACTGAAGCTTTCTTT. Translation gives CASSPGLNTEAFF.

The chain links TRBV5-6 to TRBJ1-3, with a possible D match to TRBD1 (5 bases). Per the germline V gene, CDR1 is SGHDT and CDR2 is YYEEEE. Trimming shortened V by 0 bases and J by 0 bases, and 16 bases separated the two germline ends. The CDR3 extends over 18 amino acids. For the CDR3, the DNA is TGTGCCAGCAGCTTGGGTCTCGACAGCCTCCTCTCTGGAAACACCATATATTTT. Translation: CASSLGLDSLLSGNTIYF.

The rearrangement links TRBV6-6 to TRBJ1-2, with D tentatively TRBD1 (6 bases). V dropped 7 bases and J dropped 8 bases, with 17 bases sitting between them. The CDR3 sequence is 13 residues long. Germline V gives CDR1 MNHNY, CDR2 SVGAGI (reference sequence). The CDR3 loop reads CASTTTGGLGYTF. The CDR3 DNA is TGTGCCAGCACTACTACGGGGGGGCTCGGCTACACCTTC.

V usage is TRBV6-5 and J usage is TRBJ2-7; D unresolved. The germline V and J ends were trimmed by 8 bases and 0 bases, with 11 bases remaining between them. CDR3 length: 13 amino acids. CDR1 MNHEY and CDR2 SVGAGI come from the germline V gene. The CDR3 DNA follows: TGTGCCAGCGGGCTCGACGGCTCCTACGAGCAGTACTTC. This translates into CASGLDGSYEQYF.

The chain recombines TRBV7-2 with TRBJ1-5; D not certain. The length of the CDR3 is 12 residues. The germline gives CDR1 SGHTA, CDR2 FQGNSA. The V end was cut by 3 bases, the J end by 4 bases, with 4 bases between. The CDR3 nucleotides read TGTGCCAGCAGCTTTATTAATCAGCCCCAGCATTTT. Its translation is CASSFINQPQHF. The variable domain in full, with the rest retrieved from reference TRBV7-2 and TRBJ1-5, is GAGVSQSPSNKVTEKGKDVELRCDPISGHTALYWYRQSLGQGLEFLIYFQGNSAPDKSGLPSDRFSAERTGGSVSTLTIQRTQQEDSAVYLCASSFINQPQHFGDGTRLSIL.